This passage covers 29 T cell receptor beta chains from one sample sequenced in a study of T-cell reconstitution after alpha-beta-depleted transplantation in children. Preparation of the TCRbeta library used unique molecular identifiers. TCRdb re-called the PCR reads with MiXCR, one entry per CDR3 protein. The sample includes around 700,000 distinct CDR3 sequences, roughly 13% of them seen just once. This specimen consisted of PBMCs, obtained before TCRalphabeta/CD19-depleted stem cell transplant. Receptors originate from a girl aged 2-10 years with congenital amegakaryocytic thrombocytopenia, due to receive a stem cell transplant.

In this sample, this clonotype turned up many times. V usage is TRBV5-8 and J usage is TRBJ2-7, with 7 nucleotides matching TRBD2. With V trimmed by 3 bases and J by 4 bases, 7 bases remained unmatched. Looked up from germline, CDR1 is SGHTS and CDR2 is YDEGEE. CDR3 size: 14 residues. The CDR3 DNA sequence: TGTGCCAGCAGCTCCCCGGGACTAACGTACGAGCAGTACTTC. It translates to CASSSPGLTYEQYF.

The gene calls are TRBV5-5 and TRBJ2-7, with D maybe TRBD2 (6 bases). V lost 2 bases, J lost 3 bases, and 12 bases lay in between. CDR3 length: 14 residues. From germline, CDR1 is SGHKS and CDR2 YYEKEE (reference sequence). The CDR3 protein is CASSLTVEGYEQYF. CDR3 nucleotides: TGTGCCAGCAGCTTAACGGTGGAGGGCTACGAGCAGTACTTC.

This chain links TRBV10-3 with TRBJ2-5; 12 positions agree with TRBD2. V lost 2 bases and J lost 5; bases outside the gene matches: 0. The germline gives CDR1 ENHRY, CDR2 SYGVKD. The length of the CDR3 is 14 residues. For the CDR3, the DNA is TGTGCCATCAGTGAGCTAGCGGGAGGGGAGACCCAGTACTTC. Translating it yields CAISELAGGETQYF.

The chain recombines TRBV27 with TRBJ2-3; TRBD2 might be the D (6 bases). The CDR3 runs to 14 residues. V dropped 7 bases and J dropped 0 bases, with 11 bases sitting between them. In germline, CDR1 is MNHEY, CDR2 SMNVEV (reference sequence). The CDR3, as DNA: TGTGCCAGCATGAAGCGGGCTAGCACAGATACGCAGTATTTT. Encoded protein: CASMKRASTDTQYF.

This clonotype came up many times. This chain's CDR3 is CASSERTGGRYEQYF. CDR3 bases: TGTGCCAGCTCAGAAAGGACAGGGGGACGCTACGAGCAGTACTTC. J is TRBJ2-7 and V is TRBV18, with TRBD1 matching over 10 bases. Germline V gene data show CDR1 as KGHSH and CDR2 as LQKENI. This CDR3 has 15 amino acids. The V segment lost 5 bases and the J segment 3 bases; nucleotides outside the gene matches: 7.

This clonotype was detected many times. This chain joins TRBV7-9 and TRBJ2-5, with D possibly being TRBD2 (6 bases). CDR1 and CDR2 (germline): SEHNR, FQNEAQ (reference sequence). This CDR3 spans 13 amino acids. The V end lost 4 bases, the J end lost 7 bases, and 13 bases lay between the germline ends. DNA for the CDR3: TGTGCCAGCAGCTCGAGCGTTAGCGGGACCCAGTACTTC. Its translation is CASSSSVSGTQYF.

This clonotype was observed many times. V usage is TRBV20-1 and J usage is TRBJ2-1; perhaps TRBD2 as D (6 bases). Per germline, CDR1 DFQATT and CDR2 SNEGSKA (reference sequence). Trimming removed 3 bases at V and 0 bases at J, with 12 bases between. CDR3 size: 15 residues. In DNA, the CDR3 is TGCAGTGCTAGGGGTGCGGGGAGCTCCTACAATGAGCAGTTCTTC. It specifies CSARGAGSSYNEQFF.

This clonotype was seen many times. The DNA for the CDR3 is TGTGCCAGCAGCTTAGATTTGACCTATGGCTACACCTTC. Translated, it gives CASSLDLTYGYTF. The V and J genes are TRBV7-9 and TRBJ1-2; D not resolved. Trimming took 1 base from V and 4 from J, leaving 7 bases between them. Per germline, CDR1 SEHNR and CDR2 FQNEAQ (reference sequence). This CDR3 has 13 amino acids. The variable domain in full, completed from reference TRBV7-9 and TRBJ1-2, reads DTGVSQNPRHKITKRGQNVTFRCDPISEHNRLYWYRQTLGQGPEFLTYFQNEAQLEKSRLLSDRFSAERPKGSFSTLEIQRTEQGDSAMYLCASSLDLTYGYTFGSGTRLTVV.

This clonotype was seen at least ten times. The chain couples TRBV5-1 to TRBJ2-2; no definite D call. Trimming left V 4 bases short and J 1 base short, with 5 bases between. CDR1 and CDR2 (germline): SGHRS, YFSETQ. This CDR3 region has 13 residues. CDR3 DNA: TGCGCCAGCAGCCCCAGGAACACCGGGGAGCTGTTTTTT. It specifies CASSPRNTGELFF.

This clonotype was seen a handful of times. The chain couples TRBV12-3 or TRBV12-4 to TRBJ1-2; D is undetermined. The CDR3 is 13 residues long. Trimming shortened V by 2 bases and J by 3 bases, and 7 bases separated the two germline ends. CDR3 bases: TGTGCCAGCAGTTTATCGCCAGACTATGGCTACACCTTC. This codes for CASSLSPDYGYTF.

This clonotype was seen more than once but under ten times. The chain combines TRBV12-3 or TRBV12-4 with TRBJ2-7; TRBD1 is a possible D gene (6 bases). The V end was cut by 5 bases, the J end by 7 bases, with 9 bases between. The CDR3 loop spans 11 amino acids. CDR3 region: CASSPQGEQYF. DNA for the CDR3: TGTGCCAGCAGTCCACAGGGAGAGCAGTACTTC.

V usage is TRBV6-4 and J usage is TRBJ2-1; weak D call: TRBD2 (6 bases). CDR3 length: 13 residues. Looked up from germline, CDR1 is MRHNA and CDR2 is SNTAGT. The ends were cut back, 2 bases at V and 7 bases at J, with 9 bases in the middle. In nucleotides, the CDR3 is TGTGCCAGCAGTGACCTAGCGTGGAATGAGCAGTTCTTC. This codes for CASSDLAWNEQFF.

This clonotype showed up many times. This chain connects TRBV5-1 to TRBJ2-1; no clear D gene. The germline V gene has CDR1 SGHRS and CDR2 YFSETQ. Trimming took off 0 bases at V and 10 bases at J, with 8 bases between the two ends. The CDR3 sequence is 12 residues long. CDR3 nucleotide sequence: TGCGCCAGCAGCTTGGATATGTGGGAGCAGTTCTTC. Translated, it gives CASSLDMWEQFF.

V usage is TRBV25-1 and J usage is TRBJ2-7; D assignment may be TRBD1 or TRBD2 (5 bases each). The germline CDR1 and CDR2 sequences are MGHDK and SYGVNS. This CDR3 spans 12 amino acids. V was trimmed by 8 bases and J by 6 bases, leaving 14 bases between them. CDR3 coding DNA: TGTGCCAGCTTGGCAGGGAGAGGCGAGCAGTACTTC. This encodes CASLAGRGEQYF.

Many counts were recorded for this clonotype. The V gene is TRBV20-1, the J gene TRBJ2-2; possibly TRBD1 for D (6 bases). Trimming took off 5 bases at V and 1 base at J, with 8 bases between the two ends. The germline V gene has CDR1 DFQATT and CDR2 SNEGSKA (reference sequence). CDR3 length: 13 amino acids. The CDR3 DNA is TGCAGTGCTCCGACAGGGAACACCGGGGAGCTGTTTTTT. It is translated as CSAPTGNTGELFF.

Many counts were recorded for this clonotype. This chain uses TRBV29-1 with TRBJ2-1; TRBD2 matches at 9 bases. V shed 4 bases and J 6 bases; nucleotides not matched to a gene: 13. Germline values: CDR1 SQVTM, CDR2 ANQGSEA. The CDR3 has 16 amino acids. This CDR3 reads CSVVGLAGEVFNEQFF. The CDR3 DNA reads as TGCAGCGTTGTGGGCTTAGCGGGAGAGGTGTTCAATGAGCAGTTCTTC.

A few counts support this clonotype. The chain employs TRBV20-1 and TRBJ1-5; TRBD1 matches at 8 bases. V was clipped by 5 bases and J by 6 bases; unmatched bases: 6. The CDR3 extends over 13 amino acids. Germline assignment: CDR1 DFQATT and CDR2 SNEGSKA (reference sequence). This CDR3 reads CSAGQGSGQPQHF. Here the CDR3 DNA reads TGCAGTGCTGGACAGGGATCGGGTCAGCCCCAGCATTTT.

This chain links TRBV20-1 with TRBJ2-7, with 10 bases that match TRBD2. Per the germline V gene, CDR1 is DFQATT and CDR2 is SNEGSKA (reference sequence). The V gene end was trimmed by 3 bases and the J gene end by 3 bases; junction bases not matched to a gene: 14. The CDR3 extends over 17 amino acids. The CDR3 reads CSASLAGVPRGDYEQYF. CDR3 nucleotide sequence: TGCAGTGCTAGCCTAGCGGGAGTGCCCCGAGGGGACTACGAGCAGTACTTC.

This clonotype came up many times. The genes are TRBV7-9 and TRBJ2-7; no reliable D call. Trimming took off 6 bases at V and 3 bases at J, with 15 bases between the two ends. This CDR3 is built from 14 residues. The germline V gene encodes CDR1 SEHNR and CDR2 FQNEAQ (reference sequence). The CDR3 nucleotides read TGTGCCAGCAGTGGAAGTCTCGCCCTCTACGAGCAGTACTTC. It is translated as CASSGSLALYEQYF. Using reference TRBV7-9 and TRBJ2-7 for the parts outside the CDR3, the full variable domain is DTGVSQNPRHKITKRGQNVTFRCDPISEHNRLYWYRQTLGQGPEFLTYFQNEAQLEKSRLLSDRFSAERPKGSFSTLEIQRTEQGDSAMYLCASSGSLALYEQYFGPGTRLTVT.

This clonotype was detected a few times. J is TRBJ1-1 and V is TRBV5-1, with D possibly TRBD1 on 5 matching bases. Trimming cost V 1 base and J 3 bases, with 13 bases left between them. The germline CDR1 and CDR2 sequences are SGHRS and YFSETQ. This CDR3 contains 15 residues. CDR3 DNA: TGCGCCAGCAGCTTGACAGGAGATACGTACACTGAAGCTTTCTTT. Translation: CASSLTGDTYTEAFF.

Only a few counts were recorded for this clonotype. This CDR3 is CSAPRGGSSLSGNTIYF. For the CDR3, the DNA is TGCAGTGCTCCCCGTGGGGGGAGCTCCCTCTCTGGAAACACCATATATTTT. The J gene is TRBJ1-3, the V gene TRBV20-1; D possibly corresponds to TRBD1 (5 bases). CDR3 length equals 17 residues. CDR1 DFQATT and CDR2 SNEGSKA come from the germline V gene (reference sequence). V lost 5 bases, J lost 0 bases, and 20 bases lay in between.

As to this clonotype: This clone may be a read error of a much larger clone one base away. The V gene is TRBV12-3 or TRBV12-4, the J gene TRBJ2-1; the D gene is possibly TRBD1 (5 bases). The CDR3 is 14 amino acids. The germline V and J ends were trimmed by 6 bases and 5 bases, with 14 bases remaining between them. This CDR3 is CASSYRITNNEQFF. CDR3 DNA: TGTGCCAGCAGCTACAGGATAACTAACAATGAGCAGTTCTTC.

This clonotype was detected many times. J is TRBJ2-7 and V is TRBV20-1; 9 bases are shared with TRBD2. Germline CDR1 reads DFQATT; CDR2 reads SNEGSKA (reference sequence). The CDR3 consists of 14 residues. Trimming cost V 3 bases and J 2 bases; bases outside gene matches: 5. In DNA, the CDR3 is TGCAGTGCTAGTTCTAGCGGGAATACCTACGAGCAGTACTTC. This gives the protein CSASSSGNTYEQYF.

This clonotype occurred a few times. The chain combines TRBV19 with TRBJ2-1, with 7 bases lining up with TRBD2. The CDR3 is 14 residues long. The V gene end was trimmed by 5 bases and the J gene end by 1 base; junction bases not matched to a gene: 2. Germline loops: CDR1 LNHDA, CDR2 SQIVND (reference sequence). The CDR3 protein is CASSYGGSYNEQFF. CDR3 DNA sequence: TGTGCCAGTAGTTACGGGGGGTCCTACAATGAGCAGTTCTTC.

This clonotype has a count of ten or more. V gene TRBV5-1 combines with J gene TRBJ1-4; D might be TRBD1 (5 bases). In germline, CDR1 is SGHRS, CDR2 YFSETQ. The V end lost 4 bases, the J end lost 13 bases, and 20 bases lay between the germline ends. This CDR3 is 14 amino acids long. The CDR3 DNA reads as TGCGCCAGCAGCACGGCGGGGGAAACTACGGGACTGTTTTTT. It codes for CASSTAGETTGLFF. The whole variable domain, remainder taken from reference TRBV5-1 and TRBJ1-4, is KAGVTQTPRYLIKTRGQQVTLSCSPISGHRSVSWYQQTPGQGLQFLFEYFSETQRNKGNFPGRFSGRQFSNSRSEMNVSTLELGDSALYLCASSTAGETTGLFFGSGTQLSVL.

This clonotype showed up many times. The rearrangement joins TRBV12-3 or TRBV12-4 to TRBJ2-7; tentatively, D is TRBD1 (6 bases). Trimming took 5 bases from V and 1 from J, leaving 9 bases between them. CDR3 length: 13 amino acids. As DNA, the CDR3 is TGTGCCAGCAGTAATGACAGGTCCTACGAGCAGTACTTC. It encodes CASSNDRSYEQYF.

This clonotype came up many times. J is TRBJ2-5 and V is TRBV7-9; a possible D gene is TRBD2 (6 bases). Per germline, CDR1 SEHNR and CDR2 FQNEAQ (reference sequence). Trimming stripped 5 bases from V and 5 bases from J, with 15 bases between. There are 14 residues in the CDR3. CDR3 coding DNA: TGTGCCAGCAGCCAAACTCCAGGGAGGGAGACCCAGTACTTC. Its protein product is CASSQTPGRETQYF.

This clonotype occurred many times. J is TRBJ2-3 and V is TRBV5-1; the D call may be TRBD1 or TRBD2 (5 bases each). V was clipped by 3 bases and J by 6 bases, with 11 bases between them. Germline V gene data show CDR1 as SGHRS and CDR2 as YFSETQ. The CDR3 runs 13 residues. Here the CDR3 DNA reads TGCGCCAGCAGCTCCTGGGACCGGGATACGCAGTATTTT. Amino acid sequence: CASSSWDRDTQYF.

The V gene is TRBV9, the J gene TRBJ2-5; D remains unclear. The CDR3 runs 13 residues. The V end lost 0 bases, the J end lost 5 bases, and 8 bases lay between the germline ends. From germline, CDR1 is SGDLS and CDR2 YYNGEE. The CDR3 sequence is CASSVADGETQYF. The CDR3 bases are TGTGCCAGCAGCGTAGCAGACGGTGAGACCCAGTACTTC.